This TCR beta chain was obtained from a study of PD-1 blockade in classical Hodgkin lymphoma. Study-level points and caveats: Diversity in CD4+ TCRs, unlike that measured in CD8+ TCRs, had risen significantly by C4D1. TCR diversity at baseline was reported to be reduced in newly diagnosed patients relative to healthy donors. Underlying causes for the observed repertoire differences were not defined, possibly disease activity or prior therapy. Patients newly diagnosed and complete responders had comparable baseline diversity.

Turning to this clone: Antigen: not known.

Trimming pared 0 bases from V and 1 base from J, leaving 13 bases between. CDR3 length: 16 amino acids. Per the germline V gene, CDR1 is SGHRS and CDR2 is YFSETQ. Time point reported: cycle 4 day 1 (C4D1), after 6 weeks of nivolumab. Each patient's relapse followed autologous stem cell transplantation, and brentuximab vedotin exposure varied. Only in-frame clones appear in the TCRdb table, and some are missing; sequencing was by immunoSEQ multiplex PCR. In the table there are approximately 89,000 clones, about 83% of which are singletons. Specimen: peripheral blood mononuclear cells (PBMCs), collected before the fourth cycle of nivolumab. The chain couples TRBV5-1 to TRBJ1-1; TRBD1 is a possible D gene (6 bases). The receptor comes from a human donor with classical Hodgkin lymphoma. CDR3 DNA: TGCGCCAGCAGCTTGGCCGGGCCGGGGGCGAACACTGAAGCTTTCTTT. Its protein product is CASSLAGPGANTEAFF.